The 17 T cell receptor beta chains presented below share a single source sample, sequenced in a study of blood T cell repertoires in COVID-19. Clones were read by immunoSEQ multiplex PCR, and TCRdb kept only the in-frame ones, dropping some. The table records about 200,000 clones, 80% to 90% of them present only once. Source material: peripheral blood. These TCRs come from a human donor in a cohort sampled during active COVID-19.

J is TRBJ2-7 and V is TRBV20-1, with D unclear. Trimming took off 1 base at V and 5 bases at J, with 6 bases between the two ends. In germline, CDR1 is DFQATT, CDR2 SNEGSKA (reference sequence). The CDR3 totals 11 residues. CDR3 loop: CSARGLDEQYF. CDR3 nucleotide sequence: TGCAGTGCTAGAGGGCTGGACGAGCAGTACTTC.

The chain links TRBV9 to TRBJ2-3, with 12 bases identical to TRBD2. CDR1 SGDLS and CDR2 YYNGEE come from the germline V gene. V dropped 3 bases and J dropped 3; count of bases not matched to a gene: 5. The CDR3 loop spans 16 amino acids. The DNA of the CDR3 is TGTGCCAGCAGCGGACTAGCGGGAGTGGGTACAGATACGCAGTATTTT. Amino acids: CASSGLAGVGTDTQYF.

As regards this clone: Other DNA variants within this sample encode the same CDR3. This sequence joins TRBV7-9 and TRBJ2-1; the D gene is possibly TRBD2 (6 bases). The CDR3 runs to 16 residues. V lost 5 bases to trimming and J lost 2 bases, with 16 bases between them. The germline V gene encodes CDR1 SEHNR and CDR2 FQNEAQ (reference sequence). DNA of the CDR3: TGTGCCAGCAGCCCCAAGGGTAGCGGCGCCTACAATGAGCAGTTCTTC. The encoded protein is CASSPKGSGAYNEQFF.

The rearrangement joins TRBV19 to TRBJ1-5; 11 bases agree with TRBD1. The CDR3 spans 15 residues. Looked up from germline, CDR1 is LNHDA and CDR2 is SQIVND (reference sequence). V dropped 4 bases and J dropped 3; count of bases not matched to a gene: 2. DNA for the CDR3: TGTGCCAGTAGTAGGACAGGGGGCCTCAATCAGCCCCAGCATTTT. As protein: CASSRTGGLNQPQHF.

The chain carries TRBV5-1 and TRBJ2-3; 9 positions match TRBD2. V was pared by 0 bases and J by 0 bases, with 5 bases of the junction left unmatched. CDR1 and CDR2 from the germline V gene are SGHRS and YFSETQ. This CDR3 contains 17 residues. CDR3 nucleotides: TGCGCCAGCAGCTTGGGACTAGCGGCTACTAGCACAGATACGCAGTATTTT. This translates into CASSLGLAATSTDTQYF. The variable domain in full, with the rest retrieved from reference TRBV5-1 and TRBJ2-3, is KAGVTQTPRYLIKTRGQQVTLSCSPISGHRSVSWYQQTPGQGLQFLFEYFSETQRNKGNFPGRFSGRQFSNSRSEMNVSTLELGDSALYLCASSLGLAATSTDTQYFGPGTRLTVL.

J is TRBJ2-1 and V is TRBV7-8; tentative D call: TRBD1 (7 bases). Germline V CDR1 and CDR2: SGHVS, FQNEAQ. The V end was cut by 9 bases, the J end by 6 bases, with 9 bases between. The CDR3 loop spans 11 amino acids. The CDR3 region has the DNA TGTGCCAGTCAGGGGGGCAATGAGCAGTTCTTC. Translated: CASQGGNEQFF. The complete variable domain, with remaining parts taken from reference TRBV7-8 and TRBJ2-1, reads GAGVSQSPRYKVAKRGQDVALRCDPISGHVSLFWYQQALGQGPEFLTYFQNEAQLDKSGLPSDRFFAERPEGSVSTLKIQRTQQEDSAVYLCASQGGNEQFFGPGTRLTVL.

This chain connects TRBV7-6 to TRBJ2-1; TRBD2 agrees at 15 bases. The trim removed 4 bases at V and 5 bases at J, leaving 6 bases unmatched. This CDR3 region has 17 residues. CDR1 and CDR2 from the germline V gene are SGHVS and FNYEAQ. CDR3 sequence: CASSSWTSGRADNEQFF. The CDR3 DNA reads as TGTGCCAGCAGCTCGTGGACTAGCGGGAGGGCCGACAATGAGCAGTTCTTC. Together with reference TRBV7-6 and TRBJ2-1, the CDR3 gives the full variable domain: GAGVSQSPRYKVTKRGQDVALRCDPISGHVSLYWYRQALGQGPEFLTYFNYEAQQDKSGLPNDRFSAERPEGSISTLTIQRTEQRDSAMYRCASSSWTSGRADNEQFFGPGTRLTVL.

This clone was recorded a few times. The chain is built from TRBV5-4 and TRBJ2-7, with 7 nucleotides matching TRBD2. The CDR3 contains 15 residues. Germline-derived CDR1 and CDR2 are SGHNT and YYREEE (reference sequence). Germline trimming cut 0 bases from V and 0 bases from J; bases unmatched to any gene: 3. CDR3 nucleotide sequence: TGTGCCAGCAGCTTGGCTAGCGGAATCTCCTACGAGCAGTACTTC. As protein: CASSLASGISYEQYF.

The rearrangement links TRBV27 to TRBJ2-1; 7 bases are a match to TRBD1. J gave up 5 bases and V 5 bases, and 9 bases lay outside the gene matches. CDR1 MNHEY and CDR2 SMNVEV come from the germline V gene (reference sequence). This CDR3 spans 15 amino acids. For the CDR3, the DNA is TGTGCCAGCAGTGTAGGGGGCGCGACTCACAATGAGCAGTTCTTC. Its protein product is CASSVGGATHNEQFF.

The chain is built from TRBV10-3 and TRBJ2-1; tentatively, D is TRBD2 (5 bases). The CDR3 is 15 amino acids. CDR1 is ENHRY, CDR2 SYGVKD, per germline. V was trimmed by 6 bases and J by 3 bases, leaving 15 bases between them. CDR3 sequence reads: CAISDWERSYNEQFF. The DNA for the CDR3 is TGTGCCATCAGCGATTGGGAGAGGAGCTACAATGAGCAGTTCTTC.

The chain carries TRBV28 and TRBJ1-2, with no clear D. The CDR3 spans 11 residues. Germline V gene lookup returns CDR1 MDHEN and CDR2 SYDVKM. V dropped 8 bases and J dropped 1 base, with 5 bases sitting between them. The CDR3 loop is CASAVNYGYTF. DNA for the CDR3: TGTGCCAGCGCGGTTAACTATGGCTACACCTTC.

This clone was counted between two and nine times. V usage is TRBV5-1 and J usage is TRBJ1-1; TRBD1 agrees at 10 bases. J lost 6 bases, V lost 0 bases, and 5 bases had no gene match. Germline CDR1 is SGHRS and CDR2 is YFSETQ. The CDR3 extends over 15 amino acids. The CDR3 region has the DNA TGCGCCAGCAGCTTGGACGGACAGGGGGTCTCTGAAGCTTTCTTT. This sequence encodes CASSLDGQGVSEAFF.

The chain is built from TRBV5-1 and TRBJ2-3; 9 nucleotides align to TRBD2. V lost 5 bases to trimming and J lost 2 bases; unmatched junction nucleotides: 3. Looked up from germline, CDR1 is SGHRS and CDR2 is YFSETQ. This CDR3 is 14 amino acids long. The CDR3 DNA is TGCGCCAGCAGGCGACTAGCGGCCACAGATACGCAGTATTTT. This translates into CASRRLAATDTQYF.

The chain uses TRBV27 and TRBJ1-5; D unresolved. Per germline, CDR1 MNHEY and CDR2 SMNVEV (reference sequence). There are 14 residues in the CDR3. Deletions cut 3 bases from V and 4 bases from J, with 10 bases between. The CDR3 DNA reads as TGTGCCAGCAGTTTGTCCAAGACTAATCAGCCCCAGCATTTT. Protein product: CASSLSKTNQPQHF.

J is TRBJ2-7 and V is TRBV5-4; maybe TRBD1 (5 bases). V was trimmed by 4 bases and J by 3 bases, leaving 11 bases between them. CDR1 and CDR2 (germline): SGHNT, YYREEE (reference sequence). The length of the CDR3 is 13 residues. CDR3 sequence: CASSQGHHYEQYF. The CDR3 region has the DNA TGTGCCAGCAGCCAGGGCCACCACTACGAGCAGTACTTC.

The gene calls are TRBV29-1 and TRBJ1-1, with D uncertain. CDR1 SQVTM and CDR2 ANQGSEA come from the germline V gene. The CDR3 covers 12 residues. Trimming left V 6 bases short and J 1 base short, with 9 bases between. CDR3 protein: CSVRATNTEAFF. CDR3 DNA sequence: TGCAGCGTGCGGGCCACGAACACTGAAGCTTTCTTT.

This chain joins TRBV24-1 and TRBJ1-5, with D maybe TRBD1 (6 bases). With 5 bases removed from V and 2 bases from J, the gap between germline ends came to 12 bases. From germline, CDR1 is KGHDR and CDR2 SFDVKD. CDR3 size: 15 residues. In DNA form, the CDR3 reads TGTGCCACCAGTGTAGGGGGGGCTGGCAATCAGCCCCAGCATTTT. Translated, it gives CATSVGGAGNQPQHF.